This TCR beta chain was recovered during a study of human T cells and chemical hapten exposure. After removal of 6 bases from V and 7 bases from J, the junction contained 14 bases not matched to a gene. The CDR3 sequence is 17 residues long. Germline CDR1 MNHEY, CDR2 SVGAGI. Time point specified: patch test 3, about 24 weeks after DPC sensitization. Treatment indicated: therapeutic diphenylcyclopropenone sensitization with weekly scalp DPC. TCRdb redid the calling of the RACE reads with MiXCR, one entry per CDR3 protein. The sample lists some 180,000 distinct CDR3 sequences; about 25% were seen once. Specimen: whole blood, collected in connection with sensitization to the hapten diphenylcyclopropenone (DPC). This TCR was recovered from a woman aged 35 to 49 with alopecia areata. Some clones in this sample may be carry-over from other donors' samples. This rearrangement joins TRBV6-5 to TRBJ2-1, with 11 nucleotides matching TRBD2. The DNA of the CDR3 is TGTGCCAGCAGGAGTCGGCTACTAGCGGGAGTTAGGAATGAGCAGTTCTTC. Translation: CASRSRLLAGVRNEQFF.